This is a list of T cell receptor beta chains from one sample in a study of cytomegalovirus exposure and HLA in healthy donors. Sequenced by immunoSEQ multiplex PCR; TCRdb stores in-frame clones only, minus some. The sample holds under 90,000 clones, over 65% seen once. Sequencing input: PBMCs. The receptors here all came from a man aged 35-49 years in good health and CMV-seropositive. Both conserved end residues are part of each CDR3. A D gene is named only where the DNA matches it firmly. Clone sizes are given selectively: once, few, many, or a class where the clone is expanded.

TRBD1	-	TRBV6-5	TRBJ1-6	TGTGCCAGCAGGGGACAGGGACCCTCACCCCTCCACTTT	CASRGQGPSPLHF
-	few	TRBV5-6	TRBJ1-4	TGTGCCAGCAGCTTGATGGCAGGGGCCGAAAAACTGTTTTTT	CASSLMAGAEKLFF
-	once	TRBV7-9	TRBJ2-7	TGTGCCAGCAGCTTGGGAATAGGGGATGGCGGGGCCTACGAGCAGTACTTC	CASSLGIGDGGAYEQYF
-	-	TRBV10-2	TRBJ2-5	TGCGCCAGCAGTGACCCGCGGGAGACCCAGTACTTC	CASSDPRETQYF
-	-	TRBV5-4	TRBJ1-2	TGTGCCAGCAGCTTGAAGGGGGAAGGGGACTATGGCTACACCTTC	CASSLKGEGDYGYTF
-	few	TRBV27	TRBJ1-6	TGTGCCAGCAGTTTGTCCAATAATTCACCCCTCCACTTT	CASSLSNNSPLHF
-	-	TRBV6-1	TRBJ1-2	TGTGCCAGCAGTGAAGCAGGCACAGGGTTACCCTATGGCTACACCTTC	CASSEAGTGLPYGYTF
TRBD1	-	TRBV30	TRBJ1-2	TGTGCCTGGACATGGACAGGGGCTTGGGGCTACACCTTC	CAWTWTGAWGYTF
TRBD1	few	TRBV10-1	TRBJ2-3	TGCGCCAGCAGTCCACCAGGGGGCGTATGGGCAGATACGCAGTATTTT	CASSPPGGVWADTQYF
TRBD2	-	TRBV4-1	TRBJ2-3	TGCGCCAGCAGCCAACAGCGGGGCCGCACAGATACGCAGTATTTT	CASSQQRGRTDTQYF
TRBD2	-	TRBV18	TRBJ2-5	TGTGCCAGCTGCCCCACCGGGAGGGCCCCAGAGACCCAGTACTTC	CASCPTGRAPETQYF
TRBD1	-	TRBV27	TRBJ1-2	TGTGCCAGCAGTTTCAACGACAGGGGCGATGGCTACACCTTC	CASSFNDRGDGYTF
-	few	TRBV6-5	TRBJ1-3	TGTGCCGCTTATTTGGGCCCAGGGTCTGGAAACACCATATATTTT	CAAYLGPGSGNTIYF
-	-	TRBV15	TRBJ2-1	TGTGCCACCAGCGAGAGGGTACCGAGGCAGTTCTTC	CATSERVPRQFF
TRBD1	once	TRBV7-6	TRBJ2-1	TGTGCCAGCAGGGTGGACAGGGGGCATGAGCAGTTCTTC	CASRVDRGHEQFF
-	-	TRBV25-1	TRBJ2-2	TGTGCCAGCAGTGAAACGACAGGACACTACACCGGGGAGCTGTTTTTT	CASSETTGHYTGELFF
TRBD2	-	TRBV29-1	TRBJ2-7	TGCAGCGTCCGGCGACTAAGCGGGAGCGAGCAGTACTTC	CSVRRLSGSEQYF
TRBD1	few	TRBV10-3	TRBJ2-7	TGTGCCACCTTCGATACAAACAGGGGTAGCGAGCAGTACTTC	CATFDTNRGSEQYF
-	-	TRBV20-1	TRBJ2-3	TGCAGTGGGCAGGGCACAGATACGCAGTATTTT	CSGQGTDTQYF
-	few	TRBV6-1	TRBJ1-5	TGTGCCGGGGGGGAAACTCTGAGTCAGCCCCAGCATTTT	CAGGETLSQPQHF
-	-	TRBV4-3	TRBJ1-1	TGCGCCAGCAGCCAAGATATCAAGTCGAGGGGGGCTTTCTTT	CASSQDIKSRGAFF
TRBD1	few	TRBV10-2	TRBJ2-3	TGCGCCAGCAGTGTCAGGGGGTCCGCAGATACGCAGTATTTT	CASSVRGSADTQYF
TRBD1	once	TRBV6-1	TRBJ2-7	TGTGCCAGCAGTGAAAGGGACAGCTACGAGCAGTACTTC	CASSERDSYEQYF
TRBD2	-	TRBV7-9	TRBJ2-7	TGTGCCAGCAGCCCGCGGGGGGTGCTGACCGAGCAGTACTTC	CASSPRGVLTEQYF
-	-	TRBV5-5	TRBJ2-7	TGTGCCAGCAGCTTGTCCAGGGGACCCTACGAGCAGTACTTC	CASSLSRGPYEQYF
TRBD2	-	TRBV7-6	TRBJ2-7	TGTGCCAGCAGCTTAGGAGAAGCGGGAGGGCCGTACGAGCAGTACTTC	CASSLGEAGGPYEQYF
-	-	TRBV29-1	TRBJ2-5	TGCAGCGTTATCTTACAGGTTCAAGAGACCCAGTACTTC	CSVILQVQETQYF
-	once	TRBV6-5	TRBJ2-7	TGTGCCAGCAGTTACTCGTCGCGAACGGGCTACGAGCAGTACTTC	CASSYSSRTGYEQYF
TRBD2	-	TRBV11-2	TRBJ2-3	TGTGCCAGCAGCTTCCGGCTAGCGGGAGGTCGAGATACGCAGTATTTT	CASSFRLAGGRDTQYF
-	few	TRBV7-2	TRBJ2-4	TGTGCCAGCAGCTTTTCAGGTGCGAACATTCAGTACTTC	CASSFSGANIQYF
-	few	TRBV5-1	TRBJ1-2	TGCGCCAGCAGCAAAGATCAGAATTCCTATGGCTACACCTTC	CASSKDQNSYGYTF
-	-	TRBV27	TRBJ1-1	TGTGCCAGCAGTTCACTATCCGACTCGAACACTGAAGCTTTCTTT	CASSSLSDSNTEAFF
-	-	TRBV7-8	TRBJ1-1	TGTGCCAGCAGCCGACAGCAGAACACTGAAGCTTTCTTT	CASSRQQNTEAFF
TRBD1	-	TRBV29-1	TRBJ1-1	TGCAGCTTCCGACAGGGGGCGAAAGGTGAAGCTTTCTTT	CSFRQGAKGEAFF
-	once	TRBV2	TRBJ2-5	TGTGCCAGCCGCCCCGAGGGGGGGGCCCAAGAGACCCAGTACTTC	CASRPEGGAQETQYF
TRBD2	once	TRBV6-1	TRBJ2-7	TGTGCCAGCAGCGATCCCAGCGGGGGGGCCTACGAGCAGTACTTC	CASSDPSGGAYEQYF
TRBD2	few	TRBV6-5	TRBJ2-7	TGTGCCAGCAACCCCGGGGGGGGCAACGAGCAGTACTTC	CASNPGGGNEQYF
TRBD2	-	TRBV5-1	TRBJ2-7	TGCGCCAGCAGCTTGAGGACTAGCGGGACCTCCTACGAGCAGTACTTC	CASSLRTSGTSYEQYF
-	-	TRBV10-3	TRBJ2-1	TGTGCCGCTTCGGAAGGAGGGGATGAGCAGTTCTTC	CAASEGGDEQFF
TRBD2	-	TRBV11-2	TRBJ2-2	TGTGCCAGCAGCCTAAACGGACTAGGGACTGGGCTGTTTTTT	CASSLNGLGTGLFF
-	-	TRBV27	TRBJ2-5	TGTGCCTCGGGGAGGGGGGGTTCCAGCAGAGAGACCCAGTACTTC	CASGRGGSSRETQYF
TRBD1	-	TRBV2	TRBJ1-1	TGTGCCAGCAGGGGCGACAGGGCGAACACTGAAGCTTTCTTT	CASRGDRANTEAFF
TRBD1	-	TRBV5-4	TRBJ2-3	TGTGCCAGCATCGTACAGGGGTTTGGCACAGATACGCAGTATTTT	CASIVQGFGTDTQYF
TRBD1	-	TRBV19	TRBJ1-1	TGTGCCAGTAGGGACACAGGGGAAAACACTGAAGCTTTCTTT	CASRDTGENTEAFF
TRBD1	once	TRBV28	TRBJ2-3	TGTGCCAGCAGCCCACTCAGGGGGACCACAGATACGCAGTATTTT	CASSPLRGTTDTQYF
-	-	TRBV7-9	TRBJ2-7	TGTGCCAGCAGCCGGGGAGGCGAAGGGCCCTACGAGCAGTACTTC	CASSRGGEGPYEQYF
TRBD1	-	TRBV10-1	TRBJ2-7	TGCGCCAGCAGTGAGCCGGACAGGCCTTCGGGAGAGCAGTACTTC	CASSEPDRPSGEQYF
-	few	TRBV6-5	TRBJ2-7	TGTGCCAGCAGTCAGGGACTTTCGTCCTCCGAGCAGTACTTC	CASSQGLSSSEQYF
-	-	TRBV7-2	TRBJ1-4	TGTGCCAGCAGCACAGGGAGGGTTGGAAATGAAAAACTGTTTTTT	CASSTGRVGNEKLFF
-	-	TRBV6-1	TRBJ1-5	TGTGCCAGCAGGGCCCAGGGTTTCAGCAATCAGCCCCAGCATTTT	CASRAQGFSNQPQHF
TRBD2	-	TRBV13	TRBJ2-7	TGTGCCAGCAGCTTCGGGCGGACTAGCACCTACGAGCAGTACTTC	CASSFGRTSTYEQYF
-	-	TRBV11-3	TRBJ2-3	TGTGCCAGCAGCTTAGGTTATGATACGCAGTATTTT	CASSLGYDTQYF
-	-	TRBV7-6	TRBJ2-3	TGTGCCAGCAGCTTAGTTCCCGTTAGCACAGATACGCAGTATTTT	CASSLVPVSTDTQYF
-	-	TRBV6-6	TRBJ2-5	TGTGCCAGCCAAAGGCCAGGCGGGGCCACACAAGAGACCCAGTACTTC	CASQRPGGATQETQYF